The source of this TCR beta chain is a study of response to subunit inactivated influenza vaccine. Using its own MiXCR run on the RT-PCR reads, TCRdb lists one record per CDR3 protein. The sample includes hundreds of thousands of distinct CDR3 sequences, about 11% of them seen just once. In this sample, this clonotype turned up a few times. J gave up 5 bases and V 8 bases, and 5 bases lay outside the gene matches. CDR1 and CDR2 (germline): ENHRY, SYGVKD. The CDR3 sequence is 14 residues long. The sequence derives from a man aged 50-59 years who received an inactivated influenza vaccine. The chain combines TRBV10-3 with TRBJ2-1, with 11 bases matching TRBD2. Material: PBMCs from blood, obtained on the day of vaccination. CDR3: CAIGTSGPHNEQFF. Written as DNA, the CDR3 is TGTGCCATCGGGACTAGCGGACCTCACAATGAGCAGTTCTTC.